The T cell receptor (beta chain) under discussion was sequenced for a study of blood T cell repertoires in COVID-19 (dated by TCRdb to the early 2020s). About the investigation overall: The collaborator samples originated in the United States, Italy and Spain and spanned the acute and convalescent phases of COVID-19. Where HLA class I and class II types were available, the types were taken from metadata supplied by the sample provider, not from assay-based typing. Sample metadata almost always included a de-identified subject ID, COVID-19 status, age in years and sex. The prospective study material was composed of cDNA or gDNA derived from T cells, B-cell-depleted T cells, or PBMCs. The dataset comprised deeply sampled blood TCRbeta repertoires from subjects exposed to, actively infected with, or recovered from COVID-19. The samples were drawn from the first 160 participants of the ongoing ImmuneRACE study and from 1,254 subjects provided by 6 global collaborators. A freely available public database, intended as a resource for researchers studying the immune response to SARS-CoV-2, is where the repertoires were released. General findings and caveats noted by the study authors: How much clinical and demographic metadata was included differed by source and by participant, and the metadata was provided uncurated.

Whole blood was collected in K2EDTA tubes by collaborating institutions according to the institutions' own protocols. Collaborator samples were shipped for TCRbeta analysis as frozen whole blood, isolated PBMCs, or DNA extracted from either sample type. A distance of 7 bases separates the germline ends of V and J, which lose 2 bases and 3 bases respectively. The germline V gene gives CDR1 as SGHTA and CDR2 as FQGTGA. The CDR3 contains 14 residues, cysteine and phenylalanine counted. Left in the record is the CDR3 DNA by itself, 42 bases read in frame from the first base. The immunoSEQ Assay, a bias-controlled multiplex PCR, was used to amplify TCRbeta CDR3 regions from genomic DNA. The source study handled its data this way. Within the assay, amplification of reference gene primers was used to estimate how many nucleated cells each sample contained. To quantify the absolute abundance of each unique TCRbeta CDR3 rearrangement, sequence reads were collapsed and filtered. Productive Simpson clonality was computed per sample as the square root of Simpson's diversity index over productive rearrangements. In its TCRdb copy, this immuneACCESS table keeps in-frame sequences only and misses some clones. Where compared with another copy, unresolved V genes explain less than half of these, and the others have no known cause. D and trimming come from the DNA, and the V and J calls and clone size come from that table. The table for this sample lists 470,000 or so clones; roughly 90% of them were counted only once. Together, the top ten hold 4% to 5.5% of the sample.

This clone was counted only a few times. Its antigen is still unknown. Base qualities were left out, and no much larger clone turns up one base away. The sequence is built from TRBV7-3 and TRBJ2-2; 5 matching bases give a weak D call of TRBD1. Sequenced input: peripheral blood. This TCR derives from a woman aged 30 to 39 with acute or convalescent COVID-19. The sequence in DNA is TGTGCCAGCAGCTTAGGACACTACACCGGGGAGCTGTTTTTT. It codes for CASSLGHYTGELFF. The reference TRBV7-3 and TRBJ2-2 proteins fill in what lies around the CDR3, so the full variable domain reads GAGVSQTPSNKVTEKGKYVELRCDPISGHTALYWYRQSLGQGPEFLIYFQGTGAADDSGLPNDRFFAVRPEGSVSTLKIQRTERGDSAVYLCASSLGHYTGELFFGEGSRLTVL.